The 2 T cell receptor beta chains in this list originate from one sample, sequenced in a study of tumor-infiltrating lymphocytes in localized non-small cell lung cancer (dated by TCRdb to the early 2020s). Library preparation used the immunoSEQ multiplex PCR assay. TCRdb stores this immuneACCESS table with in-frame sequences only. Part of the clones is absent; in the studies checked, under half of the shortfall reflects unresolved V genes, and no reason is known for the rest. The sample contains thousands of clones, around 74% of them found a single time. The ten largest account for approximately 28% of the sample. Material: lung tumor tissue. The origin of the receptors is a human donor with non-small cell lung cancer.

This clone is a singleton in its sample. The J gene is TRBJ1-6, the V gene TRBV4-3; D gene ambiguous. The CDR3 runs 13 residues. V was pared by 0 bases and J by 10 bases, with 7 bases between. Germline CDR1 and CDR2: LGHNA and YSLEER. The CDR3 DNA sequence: TGCGCCAGCAGCCAAGAGCCCGGGTCACCCCTCCACTTT. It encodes CASSQEPGSPLHF.

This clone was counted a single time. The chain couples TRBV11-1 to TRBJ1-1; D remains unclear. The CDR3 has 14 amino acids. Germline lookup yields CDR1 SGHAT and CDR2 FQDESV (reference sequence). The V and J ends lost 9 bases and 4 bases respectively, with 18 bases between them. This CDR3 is CASSKGRRITEAFF. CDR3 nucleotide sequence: TGTGCCAGTAGCAAGGGCCGAAGGATCACTGAAGCTTTCTTT.